These 21 T cell receptor beta chains came from one sample sequenced in a study of CD4 T cells in relation to SARS-CoV-2 and coronaviruses. The antigens of these receptors remain unknown. TCRdb's copy holds only in-frame clones and misses some; the assay was immunoSEQ multiplex PCR. The sample contains roughly 30,000 clones, around two thirds of which appear only once. CD4+ T cells from unexposed donors were obtained before the COVID-19 pandemic (2011-2018). The cells were cultured for about 10 days before CD4+ T cells were isolated. Specimen: CD4+ T cells from PBMCs, cultured in vitro. The receptors originated from a human donor in good health.

The chain recombines TRBV18 with TRBJ2-7; a weak D match, TRBD2 (7 bases). V lost 0 bases to trimming and J lost 5 bases, with 17 bases between them. This CDR3 region has 16 residues. Germline loops: CDR1 KGHSH, CDR2 LQKENI. The CDR3 DNA reads TGTGCCAGCTCACCACCGGCGGGGGCGGGGGTCCACGAGCAGTACTTC. Its translation: CASSPPAGAGVHEQYF.

The chain couples TRBV25-1 to TRBJ2-5; D might be TRBD1 (6 bases). Trimming stripped 5 bases from V and 4 bases from J, with 14 bases between. Germline loops: CDR1 MGHDK, CDR2 SYGVNS. The CDR3 spans 14 residues. The CDR3 DNA follows: TGTGCCAGCAGTCGAGGGGGTCTTCTAGAGACCCAGTACTTC. Translating gives CASSRGGLLETQYF. Variable domain in full (rest from reference TRBV25-1 and TRBJ2-5): EADIYQTPRYLVIGTGKKITLECSQTMGHDKMYWYQQDPGMELHLIHYSYGVNSTEKGDLSSESTVSRIRTEHFPLTLESARPSHTSQYLCASSRGGLLETQYFGPGTRLLVL.

This chain joins TRBV27 and TRBJ2-7; TRBD1 aligns across 8 bases. The CDR3 totals 17 residues. Germline loops: CDR1 MNHEY, CDR2 SMNVEV (reference sequence). V lost 5 bases, J lost 5 bases, and 17 bases stayed unmatched. CDR3 residues: CASSPPPGGQTKNEQYF. In nucleotides, the CDR3 is TGTGCCAGCAGTCCGCCCCCAGGGGGCCAGACCAAGAACGAGCAGTACTTC.

The chain uses TRBV12-5 and TRBJ2-3; possibly TRBD2 for D (7 bases). Trimming cost V 0 bases and J 0 bases, with 25 bases left between them. Germline loops: CDR1 LGHNT, CDR2 FRNRAP. The CDR3 totals 21 residues. The CDR3 reads CASGLVPRGGIGGRSTDTQYF. The CDR3 coding sequence is TGTGCTAGTGGTTTGGTCCCAAGGGGGGGTATCGGGGGGCGAAGCACAGATACGCAGTATTTT.

This chain links TRBV27 with TRBJ1-3; D is possibly TRBD1 (5 bases). This CDR3 has 13 amino acids. V lost 5 bases and J 2 bases, leaving 7 bases between the germline ends. CDR1 is MNHEY, CDR2 SMNVEV, per germline (reference sequence). The chain's CDR3 is CASSTGPGNTIYF. Here the CDR3 DNA reads TGTGCCAGCAGTACGGGACCTGGAAACACCATATATTTT.

The chain joins TRBV9 to TRBJ2-5, with 7 bases fitting TRBD1. Germline V gives CDR1 SGDLS, CDR2 YYNGEE. The CDR3 sequence is 15 residues long. Trimming cost V 4 bases and J 5 bases; bases outside gene matches: 11. CDR3 coding DNA: TGTGCCAGCAGCCCGCGGACAGGCCCCCAGGAGACCCAGTACTTC. It translates to CASSPRTGPQETQYF.

The rearrangement joins TRBV5-4 to TRBJ2-2, with unresolved D. CDR3 length: 14 amino acids. V lost 0 bases to trimming and J lost 4 bases, with 7 bases between them. Germline V gene sequence: CDR1 SGHNT, CDR2 YYREEE (reference sequence). The CDR3 nucleotides read TGTGCCAGCAGCTTGGCCGGCAGCACCGGGGAGCTGTTTTTT. It specifies CASSLAGSTGELFF. Combining the CDR3 with reference TRBV5-4 and TRBJ2-2 gives the whole variable domain ETGVTQSPTHLIKTRGQQVTLRCSSQSGHNTVSWYQQALGQGPQFIFQYYREEENGRGNFPPRFSGLQFPNYSSELNVNALELDDSALYLCASSLAGSTGELFFGEGSRLTVL.

The CDR3 coding sequence is TGTGCGAACAAAGGCACCAGCGCAGCAACTAATGAAAAACTGTTTTTT. Translated: CANKGTSAATNEKLFF. The chain recombines TRBV5-4 with TRBJ1-4; D is ambiguous. Germline loops: CDR1 SGHNT, CDR2 YYREEE (reference sequence). The CDR3 extends over 16 amino acids.

This chain connects TRBV3-1 (or the pseudogene TRBV3-2) to TRBJ1-2, with D hard to call. The CDR3 is made up of 14 amino acids. From germline, CDR1 is LGHDT and CDR2 YNNKEL (reference sequence). Trimming shortened V by 4 bases and J by 0 bases, and 9 bases separated the two germline ends. The CDR3 sequence is CASSPRGANYGYTF. The CDR3 nucleotides are TGTGCCAGCAGCCCCCGCGGGGCTAACTATGGCTACACCTTC.

The chain employs TRBV3-1 (or the pseudogene TRBV3-2) and TRBJ2-1, with 9 bases aligning to TRBD1. Trimming removed 4 bases from V and 7 bases from J; junction bases left unmatched: 8. CDR1 LGHDT and CDR2 YNNKEL come from the germline V gene (reference sequence). This CDR3 spans 15 amino acids. The CDR3 DNA follows: TGTGCCAGCAGCCCACAGGGGGCGGTGAGAAATGAGCAGTTCTTC. It specifies CASSPQGAVRNEQFF.

V gene TRBV27 combines with J gene TRBJ2-3, with D tentatively TRBD1 (5 bases). V lost 4 bases and J lost 7, with 12 bases in between. Germline V gene lookup returns CDR1 MNHEY and CDR2 SMNVEV (reference sequence). The CDR3 loop spans 13 amino acids. DNA for the CDR3: TGTGCCAGCAGTTACAGGAATAAGCATACGCAGTATTTT. This encodes CASSYRNKHTQYF.

The gene calls are TRBV7-2 and TRBJ1-1; D uncertain. Germline V CDR1 and CDR2: SGHTA, FQGNSA. Deletions cut 5 bases from V and 4 bases from J, with 23 bases between. The CDR3 is 17 amino acids. DNA for the CDR3: TGTGCCAGCAGCCCAGGACGGAGGGTCGTGTTAGCCACTGAAGCTTTCTTT. The encoded protein is CASSPGRRVVLATEAFF.

The V call is TRBV11-2, the J call TRBJ2-7, with 8 bases identical to TRBD2. The ends lost 5 bases at V and 6 bases at J; junction bases unmatched: 9. From germline, CDR1 is SGHAT and CDR2 FQNNGV. The CDR3 length is 14 residues. Here the CDR3 DNA reads TGTGCCAGCAGCCGGGGACTAGGAAGAGGCGAGCAGTACTTC. Residues: CASSRGLGRGEQYF. The complete variable domain, with remaining parts taken from reference TRBV11-2 and TRBJ2-7, reads EAGVAQSPRYKIIEKRQSVAFWCNPISGHATLYWYQQILGQGPKLLIQFQNNGVVDDSQLPKDRFSAERLKGVDSTLKIQPAKLEDSAVYLCASSRGLGRGEQYFGPGTRLTVT.

The CDR3 loop is CASTPPAAGNEQFF. For the CDR3, the DNA is TGTGCCAGCACCCCCCCCGCGGCTGGGAATGAGCAGTTCTTC. The genes are TRBV25-1 and TRBJ2-1, with D unresolved. Per germline, CDR1 MGHDK and CDR2 SYGVNS. Trimming shortened V by 7 bases and J by 7 bases, and 17 bases separated the two germline ends. CDR3 length equals 14 residues.

The V gene is TRBV7-2, the J gene TRBJ1-1, with TRBD1 matching over 8 bases. Per germline, CDR1 SGHTA and CDR2 FQGNSA. Losses at the gene ends were 4 bases for V and 2 bases for J; bases not matched to a gene: 6. The CDR3 is 15 residues long. CDR3: CASSSIGTGNTEAFF. The DNA of the CDR3 is TGTGCCAGCAGCTCCATCGGGACAGGCAACACTGAAGCTTTCTTT.

The chain couples TRBV19 to TRBJ2-1; 13 positions match TRBD2. The CDR3 has 18 residues. CDR1 and CDR2 from the germline V gene are LNHDA and SQIVND (reference sequence). J was trimmed by 8 bases and V by 5 bases; bases with no gene match: 15. The CDR3 loop reads CASSPMTSGRRRGDEQFF. DNA of the CDR3: TGTGCCAGTAGTCCGATGACTAGCGGGAGGCGCCGGGGCGATGAGCAGTTCTTC.

The rearrangement joins TRBV11-3 to TRBJ1-1; D is undetermined. Germline CDR1 and CDR2: SGHNT and YENEEA. The CDR3 spans 13 residues. V was shortened by 5 bases and J by 3 bases, with 10 bases between the two germline ends. CDR3 sequence reads: CASSTQRDTEAFF. CDR3 bases: TGTGCCAGCAGCACCCAAAGGGACACTGAAGCTTTCTTT.

The chain joins TRBV6-2 or TRBV6-3 to TRBJ2-3; 7 bases line up with TRBD2. CDR1 and CDR2 from the germline V gene are MNHEY and SVGEGT. V shed 6 bases and J 2 bases; nucleotides not matched to a gene: 5. CDR3 length: 14 residues. DNA of the CDR3: TGTGCCAGCAGCCTCGGGACTAACACAGATACGCAGTATTTT. Its translation is CASSLGTNTDTQYF.

The gene calls are TRBV5-8 and TRBJ1-2, with a possible D match to TRBD1 (6 bases). CDR1 is SGHTS, CDR2 YDEGEE, per germline. The CDR3 is made up of 14 amino acids. V was pared by 0 bases and J by 3 bases, with 9 bases between. The CDR3 DNA reads as TGTGCCAGCAGCTTGGATGACAGGCACTATGGCTACACCTTC. This translates into CASSLDDRHYGYTF.

The chain joins TRBV23-1 to TRBJ2-7; D is possibly TRBD1 (6 bases). TRBV23-1 qualifies as an ORF whose function is uncertain. CDR3 length: 16 residues. V dropped 2 bases and J dropped 5 bases, with 19 bases sitting between them. CDR3 nucleotides: TGCGCCAGCAGTCAAACTTCGGACAGTAGAGGGAACGAGCAGTACTTC. Translating it yields CASSQTSDSRGNEQYF.

This clone was detected a few times. This rearrangement joins TRBV5-4 to TRBJ2-3, with 9 bases fitting TRBD2. V lost 4 bases, J lost 6 bases, and 15 bases stayed unmatched. The V gene's germline CDR1 is SGHNT and CDR2 YYREEE (reference sequence). The CDR3 covers 17 residues. The CDR3 reads CASSLSTSGATLDTQYF. The CDR3 DNA is TGTGCCAGCAGCCTATCGACTAGCGGTGCCACCCTCGATACGCAGTATTTT.